This T cell receptor (beta chain) was sequenced for a study of T cell responses to AZD1222 COVID-19 vaccine. Across the study: Second doses at about 4 or about 12 weeks were pooled. Notes on the study in general: Regions left unmutated in variants are reportedly the target of nearly half of spike-specific TCRs. Among the donors, most were white British and more were female, and clonal diversity was possibly underestimated.

The CDR3 runs to 11 residues. The V gene's germline CDR1 is MDHEN and CDR2 SYDVKM. V lost 4 bases and J 10 bases, leaving 8 bases between the germline ends. About this clone: Its cognate antigen is unknown.

Clones were sequenced by immunoSEQ multiplex PCR, and TCRdb holds only the in-frame ones, with some missing. The sample includes under 130,000 clones, around 94% of them seen just once. The chain has TRBV28 and TRBJ1-5; D uncertain. This sequence was found in an adult in good health. The material was peripheral blood, obtained on day 0 of AZD1222 vaccination. The CDR3 reads CASSYSPPQHF. CDR3 DNA: TGTGCCAGCAGTTATTCCCCCCCCCAGCATTTT. The full variable domain, its missing parts supplied by reference TRBV28 and TRBJ1-5, is DVKVTQSSRYLVKRTGEKVFLECVQDMDHENMFWYRQDPGLGLRLIYFSYDVKMKEKGDIPEGYSVSREKKERFSLILESASTNQTSMYLCASSYSPPQHFGDGTRLSIL.